The 15 T cell receptor beta chains below were found in one sample sequenced in a study of T cell responses to AZD1222 COVID-19 vaccine. Assay: immunoSEQ multiplex PCR; the TCRdb copy retains only in-frame clones and omits some. The sample consists of 150,000 to 160,000 clones, roughly 90% of them appearing once. Sequencing used peripheral blood, obtained 28 days after the second AZD1222 dose. All receptors derive from an adult who received the AZD1222 COVID-19 vaccine.

This chain links TRBV10-3 with TRBJ1-3, with 8 positions matching TRBD1. Germline CDR1 and CDR2: ENHRY and SYGVKD. The CDR3 has 15 amino acids. V was clipped by 8 bases and J by 2 bases; unmatched bases: 8. In DNA form, the CDR3 reads TGTGCCATCCATGACAGGGGAATTACTGGAAACACCATATATTTT. Its protein is CAIHDRGITGNTIYF.

This rearrangement joins TRBV11-2 to TRBJ2-7, with 9 bases aligning to TRBD1. The V gene's germline CDR1 is SGHAT and CDR2 FQNNGV. The junction had 10 bases not matched to a gene; V was cut back by 5 bases and J by 5 bases. CDR3 size: 15 residues. CDR3: CASSGRDRAGNEQYF. CDR3 DNA: TGTGCCAGCAGCGGCAGGGACAGGGCGGGAAACGAGCAGTACTTC.

The chain is built from TRBV6-1 and TRBJ2-5; D might be TRBD1 (6 bases). Trimming shortened V by 3 bases and J by 5 bases, and 16 bases separated the two germline ends. Germline V CDR1 and CDR2: MNHNS, SASEGT. The CDR3 spans 15 residues. The CDR3 reads CASSDRGRPTETQYF. CDR3 sequence (DNA): TGTGCCAGCAGTGACAGGGGTAGGCCTACGGAGACCCAGTACTTC.

The CDR3 loop is CASSGPGQAVYEQYF. CDR3 DNA sequence: TGTGCCAGTAGTGGACCGGGACAGGCGGTCTACGAGCAGTACTTC. The rearrangement uses TRBV19 and TRBJ2-7; 8 bases fit TRBD1. Germline loops: CDR1 LNHDA, CDR2 SQIVND (reference sequence). The CDR3 is 15 amino acids. The junction had 9 bases not matched to a gene; V was cut back by 5 bases and J by 3 bases.

This chain uses TRBV19 with TRBJ1-2; D unclear. Between the trimmed V and J ends, which lost 4 bases and 6 bases, there was a span of 9 bases. CDR3 length: 12 amino acids. From germline, CDR1 is LNHDA and CDR2 SQIVND (reference sequence). The CDR3 bases are TGTGCCAGTAGTAGGAGAGGCAATGGCTACACCTTC. It yields the protein CASSRRGNGYTF.

The rearrangement uses TRBV23-1 and TRBJ2-7; tentative D call: TRBD2 (6 bases). TRBV23-1 has ORF status, its function being uncertain. The CDR3 has 13 residues. V was clipped by 4 bases and J by 0 bases, with 7 bases between them. CDR3 protein: CASSLEGSYEQYF. In DNA form, the CDR3 reads TGCGCCAGCAGTCTGGAGGGCTCCTACGAGCAGTACTTC.

The V gene is TRBV9, the J gene TRBJ2-3, with no clear D. The CDR3 loop spans 12 amino acids. The V gene lost 2 bases and the J gene lost 1 base, with 2 bases spanning the gap. The germline gives CDR1 SGDLS, CDR2 YYNGEE. In DNA, the CDR3 is TGTGCCAGCAGCGTCCGCACAGATACGCAGTATTTT. Its protein is CASSVRTDTQYF.

This clone appeared once. The chain joins TRBV5-1 to TRBJ2-3; the D is unclear. Germline CDR1 and CDR2: SGHRS and YFSETQ. Trimming took off 0 bases at V and 3 bases at J, with 14 bases between the two ends. There are 16 residues in the CDR3. The CDR3 here is CASSLGGLGGTDTQYF. As DNA, the CDR3 is TGCGCCAGCAGCTTGGGTGGCTTAGGTGGAACAGATACGCAGTATTTT.

V usage is TRBV15 and J usage is TRBJ2-7, with 7 nucleotides matching TRBD2. This CDR3 comprises 18 residues. CDR1 LNHNV and CDR2 YYDKDF come from the germline V gene (reference sequence). The V and J ends lost 3 bases and 4 bases, in that order; junction bases with no gene match: 18. The CDR3 is CATSSVKSLAETTYEQYF. CDR3 in DNA: TGTGCCACCAGCAGCGTTAAATCGCTAGCGGAGACCACATACGAGCAGTACTTC.

This sequence joins TRBV15 and TRBJ1-5, with unresolved D. Germline values: CDR1 LNHNV, CDR2 YYDKDF (reference sequence). This CDR3 has 15 residues. V lost 3 bases, J lost 8 bases, and 17 bases lay in between. CDR3 coding DNA: TGTGCCACCAGCAGCGGGCCCCCTTTCGTAAAGCCCCAGCATTTT. Residues: CATSSGPPFVKPQHF.

The CDR3 sequence: CATSEQTGRETQYF. Written as DNA, the CDR3 is TGTGCCACCAGTGAGCAGACAGGGCGAGAGACCCAGTACTTC. The V and J genes are TRBV24-1 and TRBJ2-5; 7 bases are shared with TRBD1. The CDR3 is 14 residues long. Losses at the gene ends were 4 bases for V and 4 bases for J; bases not matched to a gene: 5. CDR1 and CDR2 from the germline V gene are KGHDR and SFDVKD.

The chain combines TRBV18 with TRBJ1-1; 7 bases are a match to TRBD1. J gave up 1 base and V 8 bases, and 7 bases lay outside the gene matches. Germline V gene lookup returns CDR1 KGHSH and CDR2 LQKENI. The CDR3 is made up of 14 amino acids. CDR3 bases: TGTGCCAGCGTCACCGACAGGGAGAACACTGAAGCTTTCTTT. It encodes CASVTDRENTEAFF.

The J gene is TRBJ2-1, the V gene TRBV7-2; D is unclear. The CDR3 contains 13 residues. Deletions cut 4 bases from V and 6 bases from J, with 10 bases between. Looked up from germline, CDR1 is SGHTA and CDR2 is FQGNSA. The CDR3 reads CASSSPGTNEQFF. The CDR3 region has the DNA TGTGCCAGCAGCTCACCGGGCACCAATGAGCAGTTCTTC.

This clone was counted once. V gene TRBV2 combines with J gene TRBJ1-2; unclear D gene. The germline V gene has CDR1 SNHLY and CDR2 FYNNEI. The CDR3 extends over 15 amino acids. Deletions cut 1 base from V and 6 bases from J, with 15 bases between. The CDR3 sequence: CASSEVSVRGNGYTF. The CDR3 DNA reads TGTGCCAGCAGTGAAGTTTCCGTCCGGGGTAATGGCTACACCTTC.

This chain links TRBV7-9 with TRBJ1-3; 12 bases are shared with TRBD1. The CDR3 has 18 amino acids. The germline V gene encodes CDR1 SEHNR and CDR2 FQNEAQ (reference sequence). Losses at the gene ends were 5 bases for V and 0 bases for J; bases not matched to a gene: 8. The CDR3 loop is CASSPGTGGSSSGNTIYF. CDR3 in DNA: TGTGCCAGCAGCCCGGGGACAGGGGGCTCTAGCTCTGGAAACACCATATATTTT. The full variable domain, with the rest looked up from reference TRBV7-9 and TRBJ1-3, is DTGVSQNPRHKITKRGQNVTFRCDPISEHNRLYWYRQTLGQGPEFLTYFQNEAQLEKSRLLSDRFSAERPKGSFSTLEIQRTEQGDSAMYLCASSPGTGGSSSGNTIYFGEGSWLTVV.